This TCR beta chain appears in the sequencing data of a study of beta chain features in type 1 diabetes. Study-level results: The VDJ junctions of type 1 diabetes patients carried fewer insertions and more deletions.

On average, the one heparinised blood draw given by each donor was approximately 120 mL. The authors sorted CD4+ naive, central memory, regulatory and stem cell-like memory cells via CD45RO/CCR7/CD25/CD127/CD95/CD27. Sorting produced populations that all topped 95% purity. Sequencing targeted expressed TCRB transcripts, as all isolated RNA had been reverse transcribed. Using immunoSEQ multiplex PCR, the repertoire was profiled, and TCRdb retains in-frame clones only, with some absent. The sample has a few hundred thousand clones, approximately 10% seen once; the top ten hold around 0.015%. On this clone itself: Its target is not known.

The sequenced material came from naive CD4+ T cells from blood. The TCR originated in a woman between 25 and 40 years old in good health.

CDR3 nucleotide sequence: TGTGCCAGCAGCTTAGCAGTCAATGAGCAGTTCTTC. It is translated as CASSLAVNEQFF. V is TRBV11-2 and J is TRBJ2-1; D ambiguous. The CDR3 runs to 12 residues. V gave up 1 base and J gave up 6 bases, with 4 bases separating them. The germline gives CDR1 SGHAT, CDR2 FQNNGV.